This T cell receptor (beta chain) was sequenced during a study of T cell responses to AZD1222 COVID-19 vaccine. A remark on this clone: The antigen is not known.

Produced via immunoSEQ multiplex PCR; TCRdb's table is partial and in-frame only. There are about 160,000 clones in the sample; roughly nine tenths occur only once, and approximately 3.5% lies in the top ten. Findings and caveats of the study: Females made up more of the donors, who were largely white British, and clonal diversity may have come out too low. Spike-specific TCRs gained breadth and depth after people received two AZD1222 doses.

This CDR3 is built from 13 residues. Trimming left V 0 bases short and J 12 bases short, with 13 bases between. CDR1 and CDR2 (germline): SGHNT, YYREEE (reference sequence). The receptor was derived from an adult who received the AZD1222 COVID-19 vaccine. The chain carries TRBV5-4 and TRBJ2-1; D is ambiguous. Specimen: peripheral blood, collected 28 days after the second AZD1222 dose. CDR3 in DNA: TGTGCCAGCAGCTTGGGGAGTGGGCCTGCGCAGTTCTTC. Translating it yields CASSLGSGPAQFF.